This TCR beta chain was identified during a study of shared clonotypes between healthy human individuals. Study-level findings and limits: Between four donors, naive CD4 clonotypes were shared at a level of about 5.3%.

The ends lost 4 bases at V and 5 bases at J; junction bases unmatched: 7. Germline-derived CDR1 and CDR2 are SGHTA and FQGNSA. CDR3 length: 14 residues. Genomic DNA per cell subset filled all wells of several immunoSEQ plates. TCRdb's table, derived via immunoSEQ multiplex PCR, lists solely in-frame clones and lacks some. The sample includes approximately 1.4 million clones, approximately 98% of them seen just once. A remark on this clone: What it binds is unknown.

The origin of this receptor is a man aged 25-45 years in good health. The sample was naive CD4+ T cells sorted from blood. Subset denoted: CD45RA+ positively selected. The chain combines TRBV7-2 with TRBJ2-5, with 7 nucleotides matching TRBD2. The CDR3 nucleotides are TGTGCCAGCAGCTACCAGACTAGCCATGAGACCCAGTACTTC. Translating it yields CASSYQTSHETQYF.